These T cell receptor beta chains were read from a single sample in a study of blood T cells in healthy people across ages. In TCRdb, the 5' RACE reads were re-called with MiXCR into one record per CDR3 protein. Of some 550,000 distinct CDR3 sequences in the sample, less than 60% were seen once. Sequences were obtained from blood. Receptors originate from a man at least 80 years old in good health. CDR3s include the opening cysteine and the closing phenylalanine or tryptophan. A D gene is named only where the DNA matches it firmly.

D gene,J gene,V gene,CDR3 protein
TRBD2,TRBJ2-1,TRBV5-6,CASSFQAGVRGQFF
-,TRBJ2-5,TRBV20-1,CSATWGALETQYF
TRBD1,TRBJ1-1,TRBV20-1,CSAKTTGPTEAFF
-,TRBJ2-6,TRBV20-1,CSARDLGAGANVPTF
-,TRBJ1-1,TRBV7-3,CASSVTTNTEAFF
TRBD1,TRBJ2-7,TRBV29-1,CSVEGGQGVSEQYF
TRBD1,TRBJ1-2,TRBV2,CASSLQGAHPYGYTF
-,TRBJ2-1,TRBV20-1,CSAISAANANEQFF
TRBD1,TRBJ2-1,TRBV6-5,CASSSRRGNLDEQFF
-,TRBJ2-3,TRBV28,CASSLQAGPADTQYF
-,TRBJ1-4,TRBV7-2,CASSSQGQEKLFF
TRBD1,TRBJ2-1,TRBV10-3,CATGETGDRQFF
-,TRBJ2-3,TRBV7-9,CASSGNTQYF
TRBD1,TRBJ1-6,TRBV6-2/TRBV6-3,CASRRGQGISPLHF
-,TRBJ2-1,TRBV6-4,CASSVRPNNEQFF
-,TRBJ2-3,TRBV25-1,CASSEWGLDTQYF
TRBD2,TRBJ2-3,TRBV11-2,CASVAPGGSTDTQYF
-,TRBJ1-5,TRBV27,CASSLVSGVRQPQHF
-,TRBJ1-2,TRBV20-1,CSAREFSSYGYTF
TRBD2,TRBJ2-5,TRBV12-3/TRBV12-4,CASSPPGLAGETQYF
-,TRBJ1-1,TRBV12-3/TRBV12-4,CASSLWGGNTEAFF
-,TRBJ2-5,TRBV15,CATSRDAQETQYF
-,TRBJ1-5,TRBV20-1,CSAMEGGQPQHF
-,TRBJ1-2,TRBV29-1,CCASDGYGYTF
-,TRBJ2-2,TRBV6-6,CASRGTTNTGELFF
-,TRBJ2-7,TRBV5-1,CASSLAGAVYTSYEQYF
-,TRBJ2-7,TRBV7-2,CASSLREGRDEQYF